This passage covers 6 T cell receptor beta chains from one sample sequenced in a study of PD-1 blockade in classical Hodgkin lymphoma. There was relapse after autologous stem cell transplantation in every patient, and there was variation in brentuximab vedotin exposure. TCRdb's copy holds only in-frame clones and misses some; the assay was immunoSEQ multiplex PCR. Here the sample spans around 70,000 clones, 71% being singletons. The input for sequencing was peripheral blood mononuclear cells (PBMCs), taken before the second cycle of nivolumab. Source of these receptors: a human donor with classical Hodgkin lymphoma.

The V gene is TRBV9, the J gene TRBJ1-1, with D maybe TRBD1 (5 bases). This CDR3 region has 13 residues. The ends were cut back, 3 bases at V and 1 base at J, with 7 bases in the middle. CDR1 is SGDLS, CDR2 YYNGEE, per germline. CDR3 amino acids: CASSGRGNTEAFF. In DNA, the CDR3 is TGTGCCAGCAGCGGAAGGGGGAACACTGAAGCTTTCTTT.

This clone was detected only a few times. This rearrangement joins TRBV27 to TRBJ1-4, with a tentative D call TRBD1 (6 bases). CDR1 and CDR2 (germline): MNHEY, SMNVEV (reference sequence). The CDR3 length is 13 residues. V was trimmed by 5 bases and J by 8 bases, leaving 12 bases between them. The CDR3 bases are TGTGCCAGCAGTGGAGGGGGGCGGGAAAAACTGTTTTTT. It translates to CASSGGGREKLFF.

This clone was picked up one time. V gene TRBV5-1 combines with J gene TRBJ1-1; D might be TRBD1 (6 bases). Germline V lookup: CDR1 SGHRS, CDR2 YFSETQ. This CDR3 is built from 15 residues. V lost 3 bases and J lost 3, with 15 bases in between. The CDR3 DNA reads as TGCGCCAGCAGCTCCCAGGGGCTATGGGACACTGAAGCTTTCTTT. This codes for CASSSQGLWDTEAFF. The variable domain in full, completed from reference TRBV5-1 and TRBJ1-1, reads KAGVTQTPRYLIKTRGQQVTLSCSPISGHRSVSWYQQTPGQGLQFLFEYFSETQRNKGNFPGRFSGRQFSNSRSEMNVSTLELGDSALYLCASSSQGLWDTEAFFGQGTRLTVV.

The CDR3 loop is CASSILGTNYNEQFF. The CDR3, as DNA: TGTGCCAGTAGTATCCTCGGGACTAATTACAATGAGCAGTTCTTC. This sequence joins TRBV19 and TRBJ2-1, with 7 bases aligning to TRBD2. Germline-derived CDR1 and CDR2 are LNHDA and SQIVND (reference sequence). Trimming at V came to 3 bases and at J to 4 bases, leaving 6 bases not matched to a gene. The CDR3 loop spans 15 amino acids.

The chain carries TRBV9 and TRBJ2-7; TRBD2 agrees at 7 bases. With V trimmed by 2 bases and J by 0 bases, 8 bases remained unmatched. The V gene's germline CDR1 is SGDLS and CDR2 YYNGEE. This CDR3 contains 16 residues. The CDR3 region has the DNA TGTGCCAGCAGCGTCGCCGCTAGCGGACCCTCCTACGAGCAGTACTTC. Translated: CASSVAASGPSYEQYF.

This chain's CDR3 is CATQMDSGRYNEQFF. The CDR3 DNA follows: TGTGCCACCCAAATGGATAGCGGGAGGTACAATGAGCAGTTCTTC. The gene calls are TRBV5-4 and TRBJ2-1, with TRBD2 matching 10 bases. The trim removed 9 bases at V and 4 bases at J, leaving 10 bases unmatched. This CDR3 spans 15 amino acids. Per the germline V gene, CDR1 is SGHNT and CDR2 is YYREEE (reference sequence).